This T cell receptor (beta chain) comes out of a study of T cells in Graves' hyperthyroidism and ophthalmopathy. General study findings and limits: Most expanded thyroid clonotypes above 0.001 recurred in blood.

As regards this clonotype: Its cognate antigen is unknown.

CDR3 length: 14 amino acids. Per the germline V gene, CDR1 is SNHLY and CDR2 is FYNNEI. The V gene end was trimmed by 4 bases and the J gene end by 7 bases; junction bases not matched to a gene: 6. There were TCR beta CDR3 regions amplified from RNA transcripts. The HTBI primer set served for first-round RT-PCR of the TCR CDR3. TCRdb redid the calling of the multiplex PCR reads with MiXCR, one entry per CDR3 protein. The sample lists about 700,000 distinct CDR3 sequences, roughly 45% occurring once. Sequenced: peripheral blood or thyroid tissue (not recorded which). The chain has TRBV2 and TRBJ1-4, with TRBD1 matching 7 bases. The origin of this receptor is an adult man with Graves' disease, either hyperthyroidism or ophthalmopathy (not recorded which). The CDR3 nucleotides read TGTGCCAGCAGTGGGCACGACAGGGCTGAAAAACTGTTTTTT. It translates to CASSGHDRAEKLFF. Complete variable domain (other parts from reference TRBV2 and TRBJ1-4): EPEVTQTPSHQVTQMGQEVILRCVPISNHLYFYWYRQILGQKVEFLVSFYNNEISEKSEIFDDQFSVERPDGSNFTLKIRSTKLEDSAMYFCASSGHDRAEKLFFGSGTQLSVL.